The present T cell receptor (beta chain) was sequenced within a study of OX40 agonist ivuxolimab in advanced cancers. As for the study in general: The drug used for patients, ivuxolimab, was an agonistic anti-OX40 (CD134) antibody.

Germline lookup yields CDR1 SGHRS and CDR2 YFSETQ. The J segment lost 5 bases and the V segment lost 4 bases, leaving 13 bases of the junction unmatched. The CDR3 totals 16 residues. Study outcomes and limitations: Low normalized T-cell clonal expansion was also seen in some nonresponders. Compared with CD4+, CD8+ T cells on average had more expanded clones.

The table came from immunoSEQ multiplex PCR; TCRdb's copy has only in-frame clones and leaves some out. The data contain some 90,000 clones, about 90% of them seen just once; the ten biggest clones take up about 0.81%. As concerns this clone: Its target is unknown.

Source: CD4+ or CD8+ T cells sorted from blood, taken in a trial of the OX40 agonist ivuxolimab. The sequence came from an adult with an advanced solid tumor such as melanoma, head and neck, liver or kidney cancer. This chain joins TRBV5-1 and TRBJ2-3, with 7 bases lining up with TRBD2. The CDR3 loop is CASSRTGTNQGDTQYF. CDR3 bases: TGCGCCAGCAGCCGCACCGGGACTAACCAAGGAGATACGCAGTATTTT. Full variable domain (outside the CDR3, taken from reference TRBV5-1 and TRBJ2-3): KAGVTQTPRYLIKTRGQQVTLSCSPISGHRSVSWYQQTPGQGLQFLFEYFSETQRNKGNFPGRFSGRQFSNSRSEMNVSTLELGDSALYLCASSRTGTNQGDTQYFGPGTRLTVL.